This T cell receptor beta chain is drawn from a study of blood T cell repertoires in COVID-19. Overall study: Some COVID-19 samples were acute and others convalescent; all came from the United States, Italy and Spain.

The protocol was immunoSEQ multiplex PCR, while the TCRdb copy is restricted to in-frame clones and leaves out a portion. The sample records 150,000 to 200,000 clones, roughly 82% being singletons. V lost 2 bases and J lost 3, with 10 bases in between. The CDR3 is 14 residues long. CDR1 and CDR2 (germline): MNHNS, SASEGT. The sample was peripheral blood. V and J are TRBV6-1 and TRBJ1-1; possible D gene TRBD1, 6 bases. The clonotype was recovered from a woman aged 40 to 55 with COVID-19, enrolled during active disease. The CDR3 sequence: CASSELNRDTEAFF. As DNA, the CDR3 is TGTGCCAGCAGTGAACTAAACAGGGACACTGAAGCTTTCTTT.